Following are 2 T cell receptor beta chains from one sample sequenced in a study of PD-1 blockade in classical Hodgkin lymphoma. No patient escaped relapse after autologous stem cell transplantation, and brentuximab vedotin exposure varied. The method was immunoSEQ multiplex PCR; TCRdb's version includes in-frame clones alone and lacks a portion of them. The table lists 50,000 or so clones, 85% to 95% of them singletons. The sample here was peripheral blood mononuclear cells (PBMCs), taken before the second cycle of nivolumab. The source is a human donor with classical Hodgkin lymphoma.

The chain recombines TRBV5-1 with TRBJ1-1; D possibly corresponds to TRBD1 (5 bases). Germline assignment: CDR1 SGHRS and CDR2 YFSETQ. V shed 2 bases and J shed 1 base, with 12 bases lying between them. This CDR3 contains 15 residues. As DNA, the CDR3 is TGCGCCAGCAGCTTCGACAGAGACTCGAACACTGAAGCTTTCTTT. It codes for CASSFDRDSNTEAFF.

In this sample, this clone turned up a few times. V usage is TRBV20-1 and J usage is TRBJ1-1; D gene ambiguous. The CDR3 runs 11 residues. V lost 7 bases and J lost 4, with 10 bases in between. The V gene's germline CDR1 is DFQATT and CDR2 SNEGSKA (reference sequence). The CDR3 DNA reads as TGCAGTGTGGCCGGACTCACTGAAGCTTTCTTT. Translated, it gives CSVAGLTEAFF.